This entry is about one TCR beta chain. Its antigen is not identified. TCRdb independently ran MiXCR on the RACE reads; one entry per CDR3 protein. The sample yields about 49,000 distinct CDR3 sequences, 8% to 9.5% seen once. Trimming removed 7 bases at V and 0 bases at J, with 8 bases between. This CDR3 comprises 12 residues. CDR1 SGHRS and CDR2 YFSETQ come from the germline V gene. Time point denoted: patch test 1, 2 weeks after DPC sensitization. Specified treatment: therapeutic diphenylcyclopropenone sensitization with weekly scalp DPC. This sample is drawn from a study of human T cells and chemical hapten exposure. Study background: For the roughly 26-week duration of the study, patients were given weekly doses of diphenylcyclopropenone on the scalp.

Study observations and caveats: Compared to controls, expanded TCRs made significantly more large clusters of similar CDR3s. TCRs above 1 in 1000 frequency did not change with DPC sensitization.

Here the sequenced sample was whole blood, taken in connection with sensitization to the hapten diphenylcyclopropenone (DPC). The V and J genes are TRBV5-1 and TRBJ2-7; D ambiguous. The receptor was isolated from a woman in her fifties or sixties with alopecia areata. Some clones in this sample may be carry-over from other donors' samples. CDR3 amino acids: CASRTNSYEQYF. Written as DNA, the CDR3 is TGCGCCAGCCGCACTAACTCCTACGAGCAGTACTTC.